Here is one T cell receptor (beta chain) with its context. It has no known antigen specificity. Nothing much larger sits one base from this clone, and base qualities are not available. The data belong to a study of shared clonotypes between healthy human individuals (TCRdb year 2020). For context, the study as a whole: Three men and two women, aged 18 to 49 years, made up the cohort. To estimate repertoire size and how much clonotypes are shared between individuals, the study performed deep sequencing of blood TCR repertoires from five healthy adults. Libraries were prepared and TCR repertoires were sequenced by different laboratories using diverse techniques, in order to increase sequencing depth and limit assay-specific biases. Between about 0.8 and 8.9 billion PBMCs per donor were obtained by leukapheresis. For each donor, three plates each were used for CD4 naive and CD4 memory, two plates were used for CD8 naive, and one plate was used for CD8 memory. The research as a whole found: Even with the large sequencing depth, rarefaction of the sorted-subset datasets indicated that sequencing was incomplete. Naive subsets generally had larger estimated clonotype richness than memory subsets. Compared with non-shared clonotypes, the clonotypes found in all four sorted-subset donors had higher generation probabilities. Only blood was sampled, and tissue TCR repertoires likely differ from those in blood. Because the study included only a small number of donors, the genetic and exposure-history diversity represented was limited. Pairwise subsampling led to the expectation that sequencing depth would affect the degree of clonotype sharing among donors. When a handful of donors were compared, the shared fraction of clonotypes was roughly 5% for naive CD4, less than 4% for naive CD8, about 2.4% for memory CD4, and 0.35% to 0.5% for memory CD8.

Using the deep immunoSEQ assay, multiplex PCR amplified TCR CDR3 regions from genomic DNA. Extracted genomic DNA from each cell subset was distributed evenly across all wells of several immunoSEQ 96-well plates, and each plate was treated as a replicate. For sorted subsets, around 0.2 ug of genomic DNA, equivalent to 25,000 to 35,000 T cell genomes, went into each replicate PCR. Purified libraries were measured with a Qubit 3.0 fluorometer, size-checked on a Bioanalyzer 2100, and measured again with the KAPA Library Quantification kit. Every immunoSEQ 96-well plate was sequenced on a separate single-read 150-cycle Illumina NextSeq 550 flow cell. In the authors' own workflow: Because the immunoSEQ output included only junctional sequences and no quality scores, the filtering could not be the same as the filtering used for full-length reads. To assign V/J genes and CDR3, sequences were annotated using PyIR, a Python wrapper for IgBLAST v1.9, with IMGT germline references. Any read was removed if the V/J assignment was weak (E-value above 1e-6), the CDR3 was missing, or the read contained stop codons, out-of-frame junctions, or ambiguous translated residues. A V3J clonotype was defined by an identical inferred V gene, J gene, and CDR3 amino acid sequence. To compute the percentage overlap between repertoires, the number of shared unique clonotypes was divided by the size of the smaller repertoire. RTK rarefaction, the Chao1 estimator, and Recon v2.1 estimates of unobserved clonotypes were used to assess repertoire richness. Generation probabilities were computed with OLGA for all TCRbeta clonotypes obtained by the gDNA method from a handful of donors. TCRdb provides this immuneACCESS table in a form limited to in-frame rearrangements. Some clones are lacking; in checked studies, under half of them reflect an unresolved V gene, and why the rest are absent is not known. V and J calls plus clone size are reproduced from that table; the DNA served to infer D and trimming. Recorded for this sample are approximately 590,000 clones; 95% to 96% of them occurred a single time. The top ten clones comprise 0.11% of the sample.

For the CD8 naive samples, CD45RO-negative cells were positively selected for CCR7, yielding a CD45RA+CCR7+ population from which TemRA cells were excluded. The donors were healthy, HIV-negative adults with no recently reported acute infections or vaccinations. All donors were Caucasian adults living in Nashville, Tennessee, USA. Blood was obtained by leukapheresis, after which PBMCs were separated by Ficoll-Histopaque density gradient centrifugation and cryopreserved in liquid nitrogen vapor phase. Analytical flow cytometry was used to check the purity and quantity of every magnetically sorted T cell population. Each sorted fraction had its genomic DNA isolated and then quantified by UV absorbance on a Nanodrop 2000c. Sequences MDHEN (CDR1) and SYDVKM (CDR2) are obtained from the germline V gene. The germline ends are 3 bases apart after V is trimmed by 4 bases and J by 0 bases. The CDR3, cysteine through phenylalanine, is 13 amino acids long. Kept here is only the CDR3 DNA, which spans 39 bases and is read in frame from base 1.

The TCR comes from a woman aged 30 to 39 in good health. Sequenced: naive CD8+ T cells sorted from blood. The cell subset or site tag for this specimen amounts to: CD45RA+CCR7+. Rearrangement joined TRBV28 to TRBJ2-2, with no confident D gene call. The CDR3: CASSSPNTGELFF. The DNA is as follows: TGTGCCAGCAGTTCTCCGAACACCGGGGAGCTGTTTTTT.